The 25 T cell receptor beta chains in this list originate from one sample, sequenced in a study of T cell clones after liver transplantation. Here immunoSEQ multiplex PCR was the method, and the copy in TCRdb shows in-frame clones only, minus some. This repertoire shows tens of thousands of clones, approximately 63% found once; its top ten account for 2.8%. This specimen was CD4+ T cells from blood, taken at the approximately 15-month timepoint. These receptors were taken from a human patient who received a liver transplant. Some T cells here may be from the graft donor.

The chain has TRBV4-3 and TRBJ1-1; D gene uncertain. The V end was cut by 1 base, the J end by 1 base, with 7 bases between. CDR3 length: 14 residues. CDR1 is LGHNA and CDR2 is YSLEER in the germline V gene. CDR3 DNA: TGCGCCAGCAGCCAAGGGGCTCGGAACACTGAAGCTTTCTTT. Its protein product is CASSQGARNTEAFF.

This clone was counted between two and nine times. The genes are TRBV6-5 and TRBJ1-6, with 7 bases lining up with TRBD1. Germline assignment: CDR1 MNHEY and CDR2 SVGAGI. This CDR3 region has 15 residues. V was clipped by 6 bases and J by 7 bases; unmatched bases: 9. CDR3 residues: CASSPGTDKNSPLHF. In DNA, the CDR3 is TGTGCCAGCAGCCCCGGGACAGATAAAAATTCACCCCTCCACTTT.

CDR3 amino acids: CASTSTGRNTGELFF. For the CDR3, the DNA is TGTGCCAGTACCTCAACGGGACGGAACACCGGGGAGCTGTTTTTT. The V gene is TRBV19, the J gene TRBJ2-2, with D tentatively TRBD1 or TRBD2 (5 bases each). This CDR3 region has 15 residues. Germline lookup yields CDR1 LNHDA and CDR2 SQIVND (reference sequence). The germline V and J ends were trimmed by 7 bases and 1 base, with 13 bases remaining between them.

This clone was picked up a small number of times. The chain links TRBV11-3 to TRBJ2-4; 7 bases are shared with TRBD1. Trimming took 4 bases from V and 0 from J; bases not matched to a gene: 18. The CDR3 sequence is 20 residues long. Germline CDR1 is SGHNT and CDR2 is YENEEA. CDR3 in amino acids: CASSSDPSLGQLLAKNIQYF. The CDR3 DNA reads TGTGCCAGCAGCTCAGATCCCTCTCTGGGACAGTTACTAGCCAAAAACATTCAGTACTTC.

V and J are TRBV7-9 and TRBJ1-6; unclear D gene. This CDR3 spans 18 amino acids. Looked up from germline, CDR1 is SEHNR and CDR2 is FQNEAQ (reference sequence). Trimming took 4 bases from V and 0 from J, leaving 16 bases between them. The CDR3 sequence is CASSSVVDPSSYNSPLHF. The CDR3 coding sequence is TGTGCCAGCAGCTCAGTAGTTGACCCTAGCTCCTATAATTCACCCCTCCACTTT.

This clone was counted a few times. The chain employs TRBV19 and TRBJ2-5, with D perhaps matching TRBD1 or TRBD2 (5 bases each). Germline V lookup: CDR1 LNHDA, CDR2 SQIVND (reference sequence). Trimming removed 9 bases at V and 4 bases at J, with 18 bases between. CDR3 length: 14 amino acids. The CDR3 reads CASTGTDQRETQYF. CDR3 bases: TGTGCCAGCACTGGGACGGACCAGCGAGAGACCCAGTACTTC.

V and J are TRBV6-5 and TRBJ2-3, with a tentative D call TRBD2 (5 bases). The germline V gene encodes CDR1 MNHEY and CDR2 SVGAGI. Trimming cost V 5 bases and J 3 bases, with 9 bases left between them. CDR3 length equals 13 residues. CDR3 sequence reads: CASSPRRTDTQYF. The CDR3 DNA sequence: TGTGCCAGCAGTCCGAGGAGGACAGATACGCAGTATTTT.

This clone was seen at least ten times. At the DNA level, this CDR3 is encoded by other sequences in the same sample as well. The J gene is TRBJ1-1, the V gene TRBV28; TRBD1 matches at 8 bases. V trimming: 4 bases; J trimming: 7 bases; junction bases outside the gene matches: 5. This CDR3 region has 13 residues. CDR1 and CDR2 (germline): MDHEN, SYDVKM. In DNA, the CDR3 is TGTGCCAGCAGTTCCCAGGGGGCTGATGAAGCTTTCTTT. It translates to CASSSQGADEAFF. Filled out from reference TRBV28 and TRBJ1-1, the complete variable domain reads DVKVTQSSRYLVKRTGEKVFLECVQDMDHENMFWYRQDPGLGLRLIYFSYDVKMKEKGDIPEGYSVSREKKERFSLILESASTNQTSMYLCASSSQGADEAFFGQGTRLTVV.

The chain combines TRBV18 with TRBJ2-2; D is possibly TRBD2 (7 bases). Deletions cut 6 bases from V and 6 bases from J, with 17 bases between. This CDR3 has 15 amino acids. Germline CDR1 reads KGHSH; CDR2 reads LQKENI. Written as DNA, the CDR3 is TGTGCCAGCTCCCGTCGGGGGGCGGCTTCCGGGGAGCTGTTTTTT. It translates to CASSRRGAASGELFF. Using reference TRBV18 and TRBJ2-2 for the parts outside the CDR3, the full variable domain is NAGVMQNPRHLVRRRGQEARLRCSPMKGHSHVYWYRQLPEEGLKFMVYLQKENIIDESGMPKERFSAEFPKEGPSILRIQQVVRGDSAAYFCASSRRGAASGELFFGEGSRLTVL.

The sample holds a few counts of this clone. The rearrangement uses TRBV7-2 and TRBJ2-3, with 12 bases lining up with TRBD2. The germline V gene encodes CDR1 SGHTA and CDR2 FQGNSA. V was clipped by 6 bases and J by 2 bases; unmatched bases: 9. There are 17 residues in the CDR3. The chain's CDR3 is CASRPSSGRGATDTQYF. The CDR3 coding sequence is TGTGCCAGCAGACCGTCTAGCGGGAGGGGGGCCACAGATACGCAGTATTTT.

This clone was picked up one time. The chain links TRBV7-9 to TRBJ2-3; TRBD1 matches 11 bases. Unmatched junction bases numbered 6, after V lost 2 bases and J lost 5 bases. Germline assignment: CDR1 SEHNR and CDR2 FQNEAQ (reference sequence). The CDR3 covers 16 residues. CDR3 protein: CASSLPRTGGVDTQYF. CDR3 coding DNA: TGTGCCAGCAGCTTACCCAGGACAGGGGGCGTAGATACGCAGTATTTT.

The chain carries TRBV18 and TRBJ2-7; no firm D call. The CDR3 spans 11 residues. Trimming left V 3 bases short and J 5 bases short, with 5 bases between. The germline gives CDR1 KGHSH, CDR2 LQKENI. The CDR3 region has the DNA TGTGCCAGCTCACCCGAGAACGAGCAGTACTTC. Translated, it gives CASSPENEQYF.

The rearrangement joins TRBV18 to TRBJ2-3; perhaps TRBD1 as D (6 bases). Germline V gene lookup returns CDR1 KGHSH and CDR2 LQKENI. The CDR3 is 15 residues long. V was trimmed by 3 bases and J by 5 bases, leaving 15 bases between them. CDR3 protein: CASSPRGGTGDTQYF. CDR3 DNA sequence: TGTGCCAGCTCACCCCGAGGGGGTACCGGAGATACGCAGTATTTT. Complete variable domain (other parts from reference TRBV18 and TRBJ2-3): NAGVMQNPRHLVRRRGQEARLRCSPMKGHSHVYWYRQLPEEGLKFMVYLQKENIIDESGMPKERFSAEFPKEGPSILRIQQVVRGDSAAYFCASSPRGGTGDTQYFGPGTRLTVL.

Sample share makes this clone medium-sized. The rearrangement joins TRBV2 to TRBJ2-3; TRBD1 might be the D (5 bases). This CDR3 region has 18 residues. V was trimmed by 2 bases and J by 0 bases, leaving 18 bases between them. CDR1 and CDR2 from the germline V gene are SNHLY and FYNNEI. In DNA form, the CDR3 reads TGTGCCAGCAGTGAAAGTTATCAGGGTATGGGGAGCACAGATACGCAGTATTTT. As protein: CASSESYQGMGSTDTQYF.

The chain joins TRBV4-3 to TRBJ1-2, with a weak D call TRBD1 (6 bases). CDR3 length: 15 amino acids. The V end was cut by 3 bases, the J end by 6 bases, with 17 bases between. CDR1 is LGHNA and CDR2 is YSLEER in the germline V gene. The chain's CDR3 is CASSHDTGKGDGYTF. The CDR3 nucleotides read TGCGCCAGCAGCCACGATACAGGGAAGGGGGATGGCTACACCTTC.

The gene calls are TRBV5-4 and TRBJ2-3, with D possibly matching TRBD1 (6 bases). Trimming removed 4 bases at V and 3 bases at J, with 15 bases between. This CDR3 has 15 residues. Per the germline V gene, CDR1 is SGHNT and CDR2 is YYREEE (reference sequence). CDR3 region: CASSPRQERTDTQYF. CDR3 DNA: TGTGCCAGCAGCCCTAGACAGGAGAGGACAGATACGCAGTATTTT.

The CDR3 coding sequence is TGTGCCATCAGTGAGACGGGGGGATCCTCTGGGGCCAACGTCCTGACTTTC. It specifies CAISETGGSSGANVLTF. The chain combines TRBV10-3 with TRBJ2-6, with TRBD2 matching 7 bases. The V gene end was trimmed by 2 bases and the J gene end by 0 bases; junction bases not matched to a gene: 4. Germline V gene lookup returns CDR1 ENHRY and CDR2 SYGVKD. The CDR3 contains 17 residues.

The chain combines TRBV28 with TRBJ2-1; TRBD2 matches at 10 bases. V shed 8 bases and J 1 base; nucleotides not matched to a gene: 2. From germline, CDR1 is MDHEN and CDR2 SYDVKM. There are 14 residues in the CDR3. The CDR3 protein is CASLTSGSYNEQFF. CDR3 in DNA: TGTGCCAGCCTGACTAGCGGGTCCTACAATGAGCAGTTCTTC.

The DNA for the CDR3 is TGCGCCAGCAGCTTGGACCTAGCGGGGAGGGGCACAGATACGCAGTATTTT. This codes for CASSLDLAGRGTDTQYF. The chain is built from TRBV5-1 and TRBJ2-3, with 9 bases identical to TRBD2. The CDR3 covers 17 residues. Per the germline V gene, CDR1 is SGHRS and CDR2 is YFSETQ. V gave up 0 bases and J gave up 1 base; unmatched junction bases: 6.

This chain connects TRBV30 to TRBJ2-3; TRBD1 is a possible D gene (5 bases). The V gene's germline CDR1 is GTSNPN and CDR2 SVGIG (reference sequence). V gave up 2 bases and J gave up 2 bases, with 17 bases separating them. This CDR3 is 16 amino acids long. In DNA form, the CDR3 reads TGTGCCTGGAGTTCAGGGCTGGGCAGATACACAGATACGCAGTATTTT. Its translation is CAWSSGLGRYTDTQYF.

V and J are TRBV11-3 and TRBJ2-3; tentatively, D is TRBD1 or TRBD2 (5 bases each). This CDR3 comprises 14 residues. From germline, CDR1 is SGHNT and CDR2 YENEEA. Trimming stripped 1 base from V and 3 bases from J, with 8 bases between. Here the CDR3 reads CASSLAGPTDTQYF. The DNA for the CDR3 is TGTGCCAGCAGCTTAGCGGGACCGACAGATACGCAGTATTTT. Supplemented by reference TRBV11-3 and TRBJ2-3, the full variable domain reads EAGVVQSPRYKIIEKKQPVAFWCNPISGHNTLYWYLQNLGQGPELLIRYENEEAVDDSQLPKDRFSAERLKGVDSTLKIQPAELGDSAVYLCASSLAGPTDTQYFGPGTRLTVL.

The chain couples TRBV2 to TRBJ1-5, with a weak D call TRBD1 (6 bases). The V gene lost 4 bases and the J gene lost 4 bases, with 17 bases spanning the gap. The CDR3 extends over 16 amino acids. Germline loops: CDR1 SNHLY, CDR2 FYNNEI. The CDR3 nucleotides read TGTGCCAGCAGTGGAACAGGGTTAGGCCAAAATCAGCCCCAGCATTTT. Translating it yields CASSGTGLGQNQPQHF.

This sequence joins TRBV7-9 and TRBJ2-7; D is perhaps TRBD1 (5 bases). CDR1 SEHNR and CDR2 FQNEAQ come from the germline V gene (reference sequence). The CDR3 is 16 amino acids. V dropped 4 bases and J dropped 7 bases, with 23 bases sitting between them. The CDR3 DNA sequence: TGTGCCAGCAGCTCCCCTCCTGCAGGGTGGGTGGGTGAGCAGTACTTC. Translating gives CASSSPPAGWVGEQYF.

The genes are TRBV6-6 and TRBJ1-2, with no clear D. Germline V gives CDR1 MNHNY, CDR2 SVGAGI (reference sequence). Trimming took off 7 bases at V and 6 bases at J, with 9 bases between the two ends. The CDR3 is made up of 11 amino acids. The CDR3 here is CASTNSDGYTF. CDR3 DNA: TGTGCCAGCACCAACTCAGATGGCTACACCTTC.

J is TRBJ1-6 and V is TRBV2, with 7 nucleotides matching TRBD1. The germline gives CDR1 SNHLY, CDR2 FYNNEI. The V and J ends lost 6 bases and 7 bases, in that order; junction bases with no gene match: 12. The CDR3 runs to 16 residues. Here the CDR3 DNA reads TGTGCCAGCAGGAAGGGGACAGAGGCTAGGAATTCACCCCTCCACTTT. Amino acids: CASRKGTEARNSPLHF.